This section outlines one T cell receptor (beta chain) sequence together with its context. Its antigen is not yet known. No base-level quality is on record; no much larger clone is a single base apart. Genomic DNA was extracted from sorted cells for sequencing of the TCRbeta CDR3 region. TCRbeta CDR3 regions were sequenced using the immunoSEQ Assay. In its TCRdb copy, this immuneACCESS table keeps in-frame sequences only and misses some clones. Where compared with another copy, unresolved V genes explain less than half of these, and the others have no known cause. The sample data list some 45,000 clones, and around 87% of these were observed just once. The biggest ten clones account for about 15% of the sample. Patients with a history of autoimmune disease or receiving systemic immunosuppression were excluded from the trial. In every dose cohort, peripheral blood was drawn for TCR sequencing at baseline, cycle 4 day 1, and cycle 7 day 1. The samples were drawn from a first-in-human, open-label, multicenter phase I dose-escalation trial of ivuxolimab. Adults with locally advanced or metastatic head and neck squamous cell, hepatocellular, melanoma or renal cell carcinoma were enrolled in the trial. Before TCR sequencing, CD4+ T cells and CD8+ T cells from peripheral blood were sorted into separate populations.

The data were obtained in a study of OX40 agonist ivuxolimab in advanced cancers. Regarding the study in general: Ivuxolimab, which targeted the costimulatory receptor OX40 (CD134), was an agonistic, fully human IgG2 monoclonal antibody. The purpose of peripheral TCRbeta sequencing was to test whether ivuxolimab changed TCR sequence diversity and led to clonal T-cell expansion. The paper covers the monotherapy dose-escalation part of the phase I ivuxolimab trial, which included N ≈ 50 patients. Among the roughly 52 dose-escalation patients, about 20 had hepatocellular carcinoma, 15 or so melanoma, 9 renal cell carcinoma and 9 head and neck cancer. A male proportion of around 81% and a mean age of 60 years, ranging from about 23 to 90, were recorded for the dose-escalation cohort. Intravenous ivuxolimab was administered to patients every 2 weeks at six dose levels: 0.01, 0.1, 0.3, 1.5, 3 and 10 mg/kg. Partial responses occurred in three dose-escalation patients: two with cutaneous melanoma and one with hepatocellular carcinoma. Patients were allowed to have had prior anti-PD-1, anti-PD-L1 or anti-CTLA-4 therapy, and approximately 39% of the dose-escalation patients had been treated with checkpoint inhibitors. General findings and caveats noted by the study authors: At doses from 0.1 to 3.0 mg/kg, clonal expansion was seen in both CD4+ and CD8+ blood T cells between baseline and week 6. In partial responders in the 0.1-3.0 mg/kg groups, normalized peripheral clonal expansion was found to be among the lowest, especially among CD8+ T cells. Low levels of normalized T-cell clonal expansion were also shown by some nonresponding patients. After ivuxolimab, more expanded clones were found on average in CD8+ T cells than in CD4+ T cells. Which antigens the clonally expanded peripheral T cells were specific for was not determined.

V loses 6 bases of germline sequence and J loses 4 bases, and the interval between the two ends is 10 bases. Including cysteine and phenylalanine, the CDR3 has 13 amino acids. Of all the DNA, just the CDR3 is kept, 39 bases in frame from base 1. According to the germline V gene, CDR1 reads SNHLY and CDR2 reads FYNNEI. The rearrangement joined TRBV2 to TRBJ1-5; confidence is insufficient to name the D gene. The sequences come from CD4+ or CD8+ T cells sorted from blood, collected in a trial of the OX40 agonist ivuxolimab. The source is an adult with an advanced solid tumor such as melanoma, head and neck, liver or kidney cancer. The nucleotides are TGTGCCAGCAGCCTAAGAGAGAATCAGCCCCAGCATTTT. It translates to CASSLRENQPQHF. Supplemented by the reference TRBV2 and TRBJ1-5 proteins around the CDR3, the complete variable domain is EPEVTQTPSHQVTQMGQEVILRCVPISNHLYFYWYRQILGQKVEFLVSFYNNEISEKSEIFDDQFSVERPDGSNFTLKIRSTKLEDSAMYFCASSLRENQPQHFGDGTRLSIL.